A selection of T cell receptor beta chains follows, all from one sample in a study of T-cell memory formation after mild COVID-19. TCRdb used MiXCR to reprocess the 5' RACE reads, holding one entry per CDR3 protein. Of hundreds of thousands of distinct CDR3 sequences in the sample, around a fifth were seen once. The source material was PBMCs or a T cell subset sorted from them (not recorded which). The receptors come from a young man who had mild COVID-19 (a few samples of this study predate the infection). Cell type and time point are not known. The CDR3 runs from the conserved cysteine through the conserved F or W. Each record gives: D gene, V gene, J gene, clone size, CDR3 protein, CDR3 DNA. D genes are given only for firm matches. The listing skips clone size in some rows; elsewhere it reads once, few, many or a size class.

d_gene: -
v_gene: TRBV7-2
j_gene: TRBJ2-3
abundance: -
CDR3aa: CASSLVGGPMNTDTQYF
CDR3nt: TGTGCCAGCAGCTTAGTCGGGGGGCCCATGAACACAGATACGCAGTATTTT

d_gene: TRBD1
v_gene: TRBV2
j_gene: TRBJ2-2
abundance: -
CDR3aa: CASSRGRLGELFF
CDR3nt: TGTGCCAGCAGTAGGGGGCGGCTCGGGGAGCTGTTTTTT

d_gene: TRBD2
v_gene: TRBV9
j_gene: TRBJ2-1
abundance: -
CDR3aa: CASSSRLAGNEQFF
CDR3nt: TGTGCCAGCAGCTCTCGACTAGCCGGCAATGAGCAGTTCTTC

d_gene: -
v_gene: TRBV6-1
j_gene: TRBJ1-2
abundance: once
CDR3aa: CASSDYLSSYGGYTF
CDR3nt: TGTGCCAGCAGTGACTACTTGAGCTCCTATGGTGGCTACACCTTC

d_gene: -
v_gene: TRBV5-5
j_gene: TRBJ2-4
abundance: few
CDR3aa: CASSLGQTTKNIQYF
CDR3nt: TGTGCCAGCAGCTTGGGCCAGACTACCAAAAACATTCAGTACTTC

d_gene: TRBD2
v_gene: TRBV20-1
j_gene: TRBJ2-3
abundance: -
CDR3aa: CSAFQAGGPSDTQYF
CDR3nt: TGCAGCGCGTTTCAAGCGGGGGGGCCCTCAGATACGCAGTATTTT

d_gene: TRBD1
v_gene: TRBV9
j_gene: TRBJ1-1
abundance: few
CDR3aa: CASSPLRGVANTEAFF
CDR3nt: TGTGCCAGCAGCCCTCTCAGGGGGGTCGCGAACACTGAAGCTTTCTTT

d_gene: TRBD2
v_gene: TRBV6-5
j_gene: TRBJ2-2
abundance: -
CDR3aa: CASKGRRTSGPTGELFF
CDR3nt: TGTGCCAGCAAAGGGAGGCGGACTAGCGGCCCCACCGGGGAGCTGTTTTTT

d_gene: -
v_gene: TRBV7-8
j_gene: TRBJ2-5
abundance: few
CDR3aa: CASSLEGSTQETQYF
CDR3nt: TGTGCCAGCAGCTTAGAGGGCAGCACACAAGAGACCCAGTACTTC

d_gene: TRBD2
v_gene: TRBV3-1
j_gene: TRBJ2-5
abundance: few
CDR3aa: CASSQGLAGVGKTQYF
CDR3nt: TGTGCCAGCAGCCAGGGACTAGCGGGGGTTGGAAAGACCCAGTACTTC

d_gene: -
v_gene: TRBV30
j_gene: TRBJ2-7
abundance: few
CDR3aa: CAWSEGYEQYF
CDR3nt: TGTGCCTGGAGTGAAGGCTACGAGCAGTACTTC

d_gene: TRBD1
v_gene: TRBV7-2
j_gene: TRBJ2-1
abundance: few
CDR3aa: CASSSLGTVGREQFF
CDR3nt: TGTGCCAGCAGCTCCCTCGGGACAGTCGGGCGGGAGCAGTTCTTC

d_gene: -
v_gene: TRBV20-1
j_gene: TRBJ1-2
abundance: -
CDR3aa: CSATDYTGYGYTF
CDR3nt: TGCAGTGCCACGGATTATACTGGCTATGGCTACACCTTC

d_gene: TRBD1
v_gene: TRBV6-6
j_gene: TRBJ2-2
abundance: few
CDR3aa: CASRPGQGYTGELFF
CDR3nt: TGTGCCAGCAGGCCGGGACAGGGGTACACCGGGGAGCTGTTTTTT

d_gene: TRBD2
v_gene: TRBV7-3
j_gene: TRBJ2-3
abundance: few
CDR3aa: CASSETSDSTDTQYF
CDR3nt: TGTGCCAGCAGCGAGACTAGCGATAGCACAGATACGCAGTATTTT

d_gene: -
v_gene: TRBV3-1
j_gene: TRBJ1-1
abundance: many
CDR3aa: CASSPPTNTEAFF
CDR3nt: TGTGCCAGCAGCCCACCTACGAACACTGAAGCTTTCTTT

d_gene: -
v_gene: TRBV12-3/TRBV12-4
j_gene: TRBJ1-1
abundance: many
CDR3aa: CASSSQQGNTEAFF
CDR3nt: TGTGCCAGCAGTTCGCAACAGGGGAACACTGAAGCTTTCTTT

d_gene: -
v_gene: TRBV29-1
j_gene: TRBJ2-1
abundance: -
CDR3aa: CSVEHGLGEQFF
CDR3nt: TGCAGCGTTGAACACGGGCTCGGAGAGCAGTTCTTC

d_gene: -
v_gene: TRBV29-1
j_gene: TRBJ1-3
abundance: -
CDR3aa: CSVEDDSRNTIYF
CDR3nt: TGCAGCGTTGAAGATGACAGTAGAAACACCATATATTTT

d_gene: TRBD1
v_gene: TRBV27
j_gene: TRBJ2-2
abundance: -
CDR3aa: CASSSGQGKGTGELFF
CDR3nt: TGTGCCAGCAGTTCCGGACAGGGAAAGGGCACCGGGGAGCTGTTTTTT

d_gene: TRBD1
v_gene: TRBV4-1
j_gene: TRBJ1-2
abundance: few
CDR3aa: CASSHPGQGNIYGYTF
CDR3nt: TGCGCCAGCAGCCATCCAGGACAGGGTAATATCTATGGCTACACCTTC

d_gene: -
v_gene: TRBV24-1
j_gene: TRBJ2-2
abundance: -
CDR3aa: CATDTPWSLTGELFF
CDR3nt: TGTGCCACTGATACCCCTTGGAGTCTCACCGGGGAGCTGTTTTTT

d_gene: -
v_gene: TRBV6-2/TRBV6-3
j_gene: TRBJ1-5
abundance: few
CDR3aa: CASSYRNQPQHF
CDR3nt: TGTGCCAGCAGTTACAGGAATCAGCCCCAGCATTTT

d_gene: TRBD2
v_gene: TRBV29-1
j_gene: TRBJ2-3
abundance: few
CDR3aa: CSAVPGLGHIDTQYF
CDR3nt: TGCAGCGCCGTTCCGGGACTAGGTCATATAGATACGCAGTATTTT

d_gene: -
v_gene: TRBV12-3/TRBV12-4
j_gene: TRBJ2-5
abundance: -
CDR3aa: CASRASGETQYF
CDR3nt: TGTGCCAGCAGGGCTTCTGGGGAGACCCAGTACTTC

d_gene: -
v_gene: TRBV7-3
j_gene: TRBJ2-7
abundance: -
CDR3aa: CASSLRGGNTYEQYF
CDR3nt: TGTGCCAGCAGCTTACGTGGGGGTAATACCTACGAGCAGTACTTC

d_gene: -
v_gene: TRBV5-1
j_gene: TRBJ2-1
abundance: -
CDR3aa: CASSLAGPEQFF
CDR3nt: TGCGCCAGCAGCTTGGCGGGTCCGGAGCAGTTCTTC